The 20 T cell receptor beta chains reported below all come from one sample, sequenced in a study of CD8 T cells in Susac syndrome (dated by TCRdb to between 2017 and 2020). Library preparation used the immunoSEQ multiplex PCR assay. RNA was extracted with the RNeasy kit and roughly 0.45 to 1 ug was reverse transcribed using random hexamers. TCRdb reran the public reads through fastp at Q25 and MiXCR, keeping productive beta chains. Rows are combined by CDR3 protein, so each entry shows the most common genes and DNA. Counted in this sample were approximately 100,000 distinct CDR3 sequences; around nine tenths of them appeared once. The ten largest make up roughly 0.15% of the sample. The sequencing sample was made of CD4+ T cells from PBMCs. The receptors were gathered from a human donor in good health.

The J gene is TRBJ2-7, the V gene TRBV7-2, with a tentative D call TRBD1 (5 bases). The CDR3 extends over 15 amino acids. The germline V gene has CDR1 SGHTA and CDR2 FQGNSA. V gave up 0 bases and J gave up 3 bases, with 12 bases separating them. In DNA form, the CDR3 reads TGTGCCAGCAGCTTAGCGATTCAGGGAATCTACGAGCAGTACTTC. Protein: CASSLAIQGIYEQYF.

This chain joins TRBV23-1 and TRBJ2-7, with a possible D match to TRBD1 (6 bases). TRBV23-1 is flagged as an ORF with uncertain function. CDR3 length: 14 residues. V was shortened by 6 bases and J by 2 bases, with 14 bases between the two germline ends. CDR3 sequence reads: CASRRTVTTYEQYF. In nucleotides, the CDR3 is TGCGCCAGCAGACGGACAGTCACGACCTACGAGCAGTACTTC.

V gene TRBV29-1 combines with J gene TRBJ1-5, with D perhaps matching TRBD1 (5 bases). The CDR3 length is 13 residues. Germline-derived CDR1 and CDR2 are SQVTM and ANQGSEA. The germline V and J ends were trimmed by 2 bases and 6 bases, with 11 bases remaining between them. CDR3 sequence: CSVERGTGQPQHF. CDR3 DNA: TGCAGCGTTGAAAGGGGAACGGGTCAGCCCCAGCATTTT.

In this sample, this clonotype turned up a few times. This chain joins TRBV6-2 or TRBV6-3 and TRBJ2-7, with D unresolved. Germline V gene sequence: CDR1 MNHEY, CDR2 SVGEGT. V was cut by 7 bases and J by 0 bases, with 16 bases left in between. CDR3 length: 15 amino acids. The chain's CDR3 is CASTPSYGSSYEQYF. The CDR3 bases are TGTGCCAGCACCCCGTCCTACGGAAGCTCCTACGAGCAGTACTTC.

The chain is built from TRBV21-1 and TRBJ2-7; the table's D call, TRBD1, was not checked against the DNA. TRBV21-1 is a pseudogene. This CDR3 contains 15 residues. CDR3 DNA: TGTGCCAGCAGCAAAATCGAACAGGTGCTTTGGGAGCAGTACTTC. Residues: CASSKIEQVLWEQYF.

The chain combines TRBV7-2 with TRBJ1-2; D is undetermined. The CDR3 covers 16 residues. Trimming shortened V by 3 bases and J by 4 bases, and 18 bases separated the two germline ends. Germline CDR1 SGHTA, CDR2 FQGNSA. The CDR3 protein is CASSFLTEDGPYGYTF. The DNA of the CDR3 is TGTGCCAGCAGCTTCTTGACGGAGGACGGTCCCTATGGCTACACCTTC.

V usage is TRBV3-1 and J usage is TRBJ2-4; tentative D call: TRBD1 (6 bases). The CDR3 totals 16 residues. With 2 bases removed from V and 7 bases from J, the gap between germline ends came to 18 bases. CDR1 LGHDT and CDR2 YNNKEL come from the germline V gene (reference sequence). CDR3 loop: CASSQHRGDRSNIQYF. The CDR3 nucleotides are TGTGCCAGCAGCCAACACAGAGGTGACAGGTCCAACATTCAGTACTTC.

The chain uses TRBV15 and TRBJ2-1; D is uncertain. V was pared by 7 bases and J by 0 bases, with 10 bases between. The CDR3 is 14 residues long. The germline V gene encodes CDR1 LNHNV and CDR2 YYDKDF (reference sequence). Here the CDR3 DNA reads TGTGCCACCACCCCGGCAAGCTCCTACAATGAGCAGTTCTTC. Amino acids: CATTPASSYNEQFF.

The V gene is TRBV5-1, the J gene TRBJ2-3, with 13 positions matching TRBD2. The ends lost 4 bases at V and 5 bases at J; junction bases unmatched: 7. The V gene's germline CDR1 is SGHRS and CDR2 YFSETQ. The CDR3 length is 16 residues. CDR3 loop: CASSPVLAGGRDTQYF. The CDR3 bases are TGCGCCAGCAGCCCCGTACTAGCGGGGGGGCGAGATACGCAGTATTTT.

The J gene is TRBJ1-3, the V gene TRBV14, with a tentative D call TRBD1 (5 bases). Germline assignment: CDR1 SGHDN and CDR2 FVKESK. The CDR3 is 14 amino acids. V gave up 4 bases and J gave up 2 bases, with 9 bases separating them. CDR3 nucleotides: TGTGCCAGCAGCCTCAGGGAAACTGGAAACACCATATATTTT. Translated: CASSLRETGNTIYF.

This rearrangement joins TRBV7-6 to TRBJ2-2; the D gene could be TRBD1 or TRBD2 (6 bases each). V lost 5 bases and J lost 3, with 19 bases in between. Germline V gene lookup returns CDR1 SGHVS and CDR2 FNYEAQ. This CDR3 contains 17 residues. CDR3 nucleotides: TGTGCCAGCAGCCGACCCACAGGGTGGGGGGACACCGGGGAGCTGTTTTTT. This codes for CASSRPTGWGDTGELFF.

This clonotype was counted a few times. V gene TRBV20-1 combines with J gene TRBJ2-1; TRBD2 matches 13 bases. The V segment lost 5 bases and the J segment 4 bases; nucleotides outside the gene matches: 2. The CDR3 sequence is 14 residues long. The germline V gene has CDR1 DFQATT and CDR2 SNEGSKA (reference sequence). The DNA for the CDR3 is TGCAGTGCTCCGACTAGCGGGGGGTACAATGAGCAGTTCTTC. Its translation is CSAPTSGGYNEQFF.

V gene TRBV7-8 combines with J gene TRBJ2-7; TRBD2 matches 7 bases. V lost 3 bases, J lost 7 bases, and 9 bases stayed unmatched. The CDR3 covers 14 residues. Germline V gene sequence: CDR1 SGHVS, CDR2 FQNEAQ. The CDR3 loop is CASSLASGGREQYF. The CDR3 DNA is TGTGCCAGCAGCTTGGCTAGCGGAGGGAGGGAGCAGTACTTC.

This clonotype was observed a few times. This sequence joins TRBV4-3 and TRBJ2-2, with no clear D. CDR1 and CDR2 from the germline V gene are LGHNA and YSLEER. The CDR3 sequence is 15 residues long. Between the trimmed V and J ends, which lost 5 bases and 0 bases, there was a span of 10 bases. The DNA for the CDR3 is TGCGCCAGCAGCTTTTGGACGTCGAACACCGGGGAGCTGTTTTTT. This encodes CASSFWTSNTGELFF.

V usage is TRBV13 and J usage is TRBJ2-1; 7 bases are shared with TRBD2. With V trimmed by 4 bases and J by 5 bases, 11 bases remained unmatched. This CDR3 comprises 16 residues. Germline CDR1 PRHDT, CDR2 FYEKMQ (reference sequence). The CDR3 protein is CASSSPQREGHNEQFF. The DNA for the CDR3 is TGTGCCAGCAGCTCCCCCCAAAGGGAGGGTCACAATGAGCAGTTCTTC. The complete variable domain, with remaining parts taken from reference TRBV13 and TRBJ2-1, reads AAGVIQSPRHLIKEKRETATLKCYPIPRHDTVYWYQQGPGQDPQFLISFYEKMQSDKGSIPDRFSAQQFSDYHSELNMSSLELGDSALYFCASSSPQREGHNEQFFGPGTRLTVL.

Here the CDR3 reads CASSKGQGAFRADIQYF. The DNA of the CDR3 is TGTGCCAGCAGCAAAGGACAGGGGGCTTTTAGAGCGGACATTCAGTACTTC. The chain employs TRBV11-2 and TRBJ2-4; 11 nucleotides align to TRBD1. With V trimmed by 5 bases and J by 8 bases, 14 bases remained unmatched. This CDR3 has 17 amino acids. Germline CDR1 and CDR2: SGHAT and FQNNGV.

The V call is TRBV7-2, the J call TRBJ2-7; D might be TRBD1 (6 bases). The germline gives CDR1 SGHTA, CDR2 FQGNSA. Trimming cost V 0 bases and J 2 bases, with 11 bases left between them. There are 15 residues in the CDR3. CDR3 sequence (DNA): TGTGCCAGCAGCTTAGCGACCGGACAGACCTACGAGCAGTACTTC. Amino acid sequence: CASSLATGQTYEQYF.

This chain joins TRBV30 and TRBJ2-7, with D unresolved. V was pared by 5 bases and J by 2 bases, with 7 bases between. This CDR3 is 11 amino acids long. Germline V gene sequence: CDR1 GTSNPN, CDR2 SVGIG (reference sequence). CDR3 in DNA: TGTGCCTGGGCGGATACCTACGAGCAGTACTTC. Translating it yields CAWADTYEQYF.

The chain carries TRBV5-4 and TRBJ2-7; 10 nucleotides line up with TRBD1. The germline CDR1 and CDR2 sequences are SGHNT and YYREEE (reference sequence). The ends lost 4 bases at V and 1 base at J; junction bases unmatched: 2. The CDR3 is made up of 14 amino acids. Written as DNA, the CDR3 is TGTGCCAGCAGCGCGGGACAGGGGTCCTACGAGCAGTACTTC. It yields the protein CASSAGQGSYEQYF.

The chain employs TRBV10-3 and TRBJ2-1; either TRBD1 or TRBD2 may supply D (5 bases each). Between the trimmed V and J ends, which lost 6 bases and 4 bases, there was a span of 16 bases. Germline V gene sequence: CDR1 ENHRY, CDR2 SYGVKD. The CDR3 length is 15 residues. CDR3 coding DNA: TGTGCCATCAGAGGAGCCGGGACCGAGTACAATGAGCAGTTCTTC. Its protein is CAIRGAGTEYNEQFF.